The 4 T cell receptor beta chains below all came from one sample that was sequenced in a study of post-analysis software for immune sequencing data. Study conclusions and caveats: Roughly five TRBV segments, including TRBV5-6, TRBV5-1 and TRBV20-1, were more frequent in patients than controls.

Antigens for these TCRs are unknown. Researchers reported that TCR beta cDNA libraries carried unique molecular identifiers. TCRdb called the PCR reads again in MiXCR, with one record for every CDR3 protein. Of about 820,000 distinct CDR3 sequences listed, approximately 50% are singletons. Sequencing was done on a sample of blood. Receptors were obtained from a girl aged 10-17 years with multiple sclerosis.

In its sample, this clonotype was seen a few times. V and J are TRBV7-3 and TRBJ2-4; the D gene is possibly TRBD2 (5 bases). The CDR3 runs 11 residues. Trimming left V 5 bases short and J 13 bases short, with 12 bases between. CDR1 is SGHTA, CDR2 FQGTGA, per germline. As DNA, the CDR3 is TGTGCCAGCAGCCGCGGCCAGCGGCAGTACTTC. This gives the protein CASSRGQRQYF.

The table lists this clonotype with a few counts. The chain is built from TRBV7-2 and TRBJ2-5; TRBD2 aligns across 9 bases. The CDR3 totals 16 residues. Unmatched junction bases numbered 7, after V lost 2 bases and J lost 3 bases. Germline CDR1 SGHTA, CDR2 FQGNSA. The CDR3 spells CASSLLGGGVKETQYF. In DNA, the CDR3 is TGTGCCAGCAGCTTACTCGGCGGGGGGGTAAAAGAGACCCAGTACTTC. Full variable domain (outside the CDR3, taken from reference TRBV7-2 and TRBJ2-5): GAGVSQSPSNKVTEKGKDVELRCDPISGHTALYWYRQSLGQGLEFLIYFQGNSAPDKSGLPSDRFSAERTGGSVSTLTIQRTQQEDSAVYLCASSLLGGGVKETQYFGPGTRLLVL.

The DNA for the CDR3 is TGTGCCAGCCGTAGGGGAGTGAACACTGAAGCTTTCTTT. The encoded protein is CASRRGVNTEAFF. The chain carries TRBV10-3 and TRBJ1-1; possible D gene TRBD1, 5 bases. The CDR3 sequence is 13 residues long. V was cut by 10 bases and J by 0 bases, with 12 bases left in between. Per the germline V gene, CDR1 is ENHRY and CDR2 is SYGVKD.

The chain carries TRBV20-1 and TRBJ2-1, with 8 bases aligning to TRBD1. The germline CDR1 and CDR2 sequences are DFQATT and SNEGSKA (reference sequence). V trimming: 3 bases; J trimming: 10 bases; junction bases outside the gene matches: 14. This CDR3 contains 15 residues. CDR3 protein: CSASPLGQDQGEQFF. The CDR3 bases are TGCAGTGCTAGCCCCCTGGGACAGGATCAAGGCGAGCAGTTCTTC.